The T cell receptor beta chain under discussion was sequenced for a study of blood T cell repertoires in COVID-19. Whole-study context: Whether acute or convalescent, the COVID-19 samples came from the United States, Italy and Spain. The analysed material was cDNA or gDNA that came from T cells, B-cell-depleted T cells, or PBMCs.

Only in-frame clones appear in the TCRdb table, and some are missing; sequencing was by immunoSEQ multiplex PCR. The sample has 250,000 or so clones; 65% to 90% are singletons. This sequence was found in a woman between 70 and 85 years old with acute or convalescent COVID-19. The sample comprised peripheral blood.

This CDR3 reads CASSELSGGTGELFF. The CDR3 region has the DNA TGTGCCAGCAGTGAATTATCCGGAGGGACCGGGGAGCTGTTTTTT. V is TRBV6-1 and J is TRBJ2-2; a weak D match, TRBD2 (6 bases). CDR1 MNHNS and CDR2 SASEGT come from the germline V gene. Trimming took 2 bases from V and 5 from J, leaving 12 bases between them. This CDR3 has 15 amino acids.